This T cell receptor (beta chain) was obtained from a study of T cells and copy number aberrations in small-cell lung cancer (dated by TCRdb to the early 2020s). A note on the overall study: To relate T cell metrics to mutations and copy number aberrations, the same tumor regions underwent both TCR repertoire sequencing and whole-exome sequencing. Tumor TCR data existed for 16 to 20 patients, while over twelve patients had TCR data covering both tumor and normal tissue.

The CDR3 spans 13 residues, from the cysteine through the phenylalanine. Only the CDR3 region is kept as DNA, spanning 39 bases read in frame from base 1. Trimming removed 0 bases from V and 4 bases from J, leaving 9 bases between the germline ends. CDR1 and CDR2, looked up from the germline V gene (reference sequence), are GTSNPN and SVGIG. The donors were limited-stage small-cell lung cancer patients whose surgical resection took place in Hangzhou, China, between the late 2000s and the early 2020s. All donors were treated with upfront surgery without preoperative chemotherapy or radiotherapy, and immunotherapy was not given to any donor before or after surgery. All 20 or so patients in the sequenced cohort were identified as smokers or heavy second-hand smokers. To represent spatial heterogeneity of the primary tumors, a grid approach was used to collect three regions from each tumor FFPE block. Tumor regions were macrodissected for enrichment of malignant cells, and only regions expected to yield at least 150 ng DNA were selected. The study used multi-region TCR-beta sequencing of resected limited-stage small-cell lung cancers together with tumor-adjacent lung tissue to characterize T cell repertoire heterogeneity. Genomic DNA was extracted from FFPE tissue using the AllPrep DNA/RNA FFPE Kit (Qiagen).

Overall study outcomes, separate from this receptor: Tumors had lower T-cell density, richness and clonality than adjacent lung tissue, but the difference in density was not significant. Because surgical resection is uncommon in small-cell lung cancer, the study was limited by a small sample size, and the findings need validation. All specimens consisted of formalin-fixed paraffin-embedded tissue, which is known to introduce sequencing artifacts. Higher copy number aberration burden was negatively correlated with tumor T-cell density, richness and clonality. The TCR repertoire was highly heterogeneous across regions: about 79.9-97.7% of clones were restricted to a single region, a lower overlap than in localized NSCLC.

Note on this clone: What this receptor recognizes is not known. Base qualities are missing; no much larger clone stands one base away.

The immunoSEQ hsTCRB Kit, with multiplexed V- and J-gene primers, was used to amplify TCR-beta CDR3 regions from genomic DNA. Unique DNA barcodes were added in a second PCR, and samples were pooled together with a negative and a positive control. Sequencing of the pooled TCR-beta libraries was performed on an Illumina MiSeq using a 150-cycle paired-end protocol. In the paper's pipeline: Adaptive Biotechnologies processed the raw sequencing data and produced a report containing normalized, annotated TCR-beta repertoires. T-cell density was computed as TCR-beta templates normalized to usable DNA, which was estimated by amplifying housekeeping genes. Clonality was defined as 1 minus Pielou's evenness, while richness was a count of unique rearrangements. Intratumor TCR heterogeneity between regions was quantified with the Jaccard index, the Morisita overlap index, and the proportion of shared top-20 clonotypes. The table was pulled from immuneACCESS by TCRdb, which kept in-frame rearrangements only. Such tables lose some clones; where checked, under half of the loss comes from unresolved V genes, and the rest has no known cause. V and J calls and clone size are as listed in that table; D and trimming were resolved from the DNA. This sample comprises roughly 1,200 clones, around 86% of them detected only once. In total, the top ten clones hold roughly 4.5% of the sample.

This clonotype originated in a woman aged 45-60 years with small cell lung cancer. This chain is built from TRBV30 and TRBJ1-2; a confident D gene designation cannot be given. Sequencing was done on a sample of tumor tissue. CDR3 loop: CAWSVVGAYGYTF. DNA sequence: TGTGCCTGGAGTGTAGTGGGAGCCTATGGCTACACCTTC.